Below are 6 T cell receptor beta chains sequenced from a single sample in a study of blood T cell repertoires in COVID-19. Here immunoSEQ multiplex PCR was the method, and the copy in TCRdb shows in-frame clones only, minus some. The repertoire includes about 320,000 clones, 89% of them detected once, and approximately 5.5% sits in the top ten. The material sequenced was PBMCs or T cells enriched from blood (not recorded which). These receptors came from a man aged 60 to 69 who had recovered from COVID-19.

The chain recombines TRBV4-2 with TRBJ1-5; D remains unclear. Per the germline V gene, CDR1 is LGHNA and CDR2 is YNFKEQ. Trimming removed 0 bases from V and 0 bases from J, with 6 bases in between. The CDR3 spans 15 residues. The CDR3: CASSQDALSNQPQHF. As DNA, the CDR3 is TGTGCCAGCAGCCAAGATGCACTTAGCAATCAGCCCCAGCATTTT.

This chain joins TRBV5-1 and TRBJ2-2, with TRBD1 matching over 8 bases. Germline CDR1 SGHRS, CDR2 YFSETQ. CDR3 length equals 14 residues. The junction had 3 bases not matched to a gene; V was cut back by 4 bases and J by 4 bases. The CDR3 loop is CASSTDRATGELFF. CDR3 nucleotide sequence: TGCGCCAGCAGCACGGACAGGGCCACCGGGGAGCTGTTTTTT.

The V and J genes are TRBV2 and TRBJ1-5; D ambiguous. Trimming took 5 bases from V and 0 from J, leaving 8 bases between them. Germline V lookup: CDR1 SNHLY, CDR2 FYNNEI. This CDR3 contains 14 residues. CDR3 nucleotide sequence: TGTGCCAGCAGTCGGGATTATAGCAATCAGCCCCAGCATTTT. Protein product: CASSRDYSNQPQHF.

The rearrangement uses TRBV5-6 and TRBJ2-2; 8 nucleotides align to TRBD1. The V gene's germline CDR1 is SGHDT and CDR2 YYEEEE. This CDR3 has 15 residues. V shed 2 bases, J shed 1 base, and the junction held 1 base outside the gene matches. The CDR3 bases are TGTGCCAGCAGCTTCACAGGGGGGAACACCGGGGAGCTGTTTTTT. Its translation is CASSFTGGNTGELFF.

The chain carries TRBV5-8 and TRBJ1-3; TRBD1 agrees at 9 bases. Germline V gene lookup returns CDR1 SGHTS and CDR2 YDEGEE. The V and J ends lost 4 bases and 4 bases, in that order; junction bases with no gene match: 9. The CDR3 consists of 16 residues. Here the CDR3 DNA reads TGTGCCAGCAGCCAAATTGGGACAGGGTACGGAAACACCATATATTTT. This translates into CASSQIGTGYGNTIYF.

V usage is TRBV9 and J usage is TRBJ2-2, with TRBD1 identical over 7 bases. Germline assignment: CDR1 SGDLS and CDR2 YYNGEE. Unmatched junction bases numbered 6, after V lost 3 bases and J lost 1 base. The CDR3 has 16 residues. The CDR3 here is CASSANRGRNTGELFF. CDR3 DNA: TGTGCCAGCAGCGCTAACAGGGGACGGAACACCGGGGAGCTGTTTTTT. The variable domain in full, completed from reference TRBV9 and TRBJ2-2, reads DSGVTQTPKHLITATGQRVTLRCSPRSGDLSVYWYQQSLDQGLQFLIQYYNGEERAKGNILERFSAQQFPDLHSELNLSSLELGDSALYFCASSANRGRNTGELFFGEGSRLTVL.